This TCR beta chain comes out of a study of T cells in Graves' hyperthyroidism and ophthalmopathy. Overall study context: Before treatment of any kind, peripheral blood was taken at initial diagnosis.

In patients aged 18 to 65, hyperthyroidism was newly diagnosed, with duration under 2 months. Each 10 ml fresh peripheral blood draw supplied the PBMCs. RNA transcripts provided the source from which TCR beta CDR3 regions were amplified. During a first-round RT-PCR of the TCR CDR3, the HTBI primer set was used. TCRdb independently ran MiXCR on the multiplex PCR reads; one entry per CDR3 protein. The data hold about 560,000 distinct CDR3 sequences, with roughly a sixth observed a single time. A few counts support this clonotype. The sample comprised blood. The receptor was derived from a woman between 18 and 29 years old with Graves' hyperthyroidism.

In DNA, the CDR3 is TGTGCCAGCAGTTTTATTTCAGGGAAAATAGCCAAAAACATTCAGTACTTC. It encodes CASSFISGKIAKNIQYF. J is TRBJ2-4 and V is TRBV12-3 or TRBV12-4, with a tentative D call TRBD1 (5 bases). V lost 3 bases to trimming and J lost 0 bases, with 15 bases between them. The CDR3 has 17 residues.